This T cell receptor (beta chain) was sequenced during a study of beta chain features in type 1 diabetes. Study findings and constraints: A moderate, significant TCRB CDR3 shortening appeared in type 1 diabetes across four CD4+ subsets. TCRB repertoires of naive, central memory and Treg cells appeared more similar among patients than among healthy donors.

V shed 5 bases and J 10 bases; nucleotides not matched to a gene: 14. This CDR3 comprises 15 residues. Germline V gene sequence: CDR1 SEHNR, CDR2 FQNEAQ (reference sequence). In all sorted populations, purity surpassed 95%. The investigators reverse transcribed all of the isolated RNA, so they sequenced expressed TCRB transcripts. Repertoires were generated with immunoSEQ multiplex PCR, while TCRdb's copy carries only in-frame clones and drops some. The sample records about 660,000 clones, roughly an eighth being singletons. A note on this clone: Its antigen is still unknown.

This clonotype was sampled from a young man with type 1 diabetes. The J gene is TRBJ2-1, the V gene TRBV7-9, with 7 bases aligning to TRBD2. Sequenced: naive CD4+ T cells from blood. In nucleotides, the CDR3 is TGTGCCAGCAGCCCGGGGAGGGGCCCCGCGAGGGAGCAGTTCTTC. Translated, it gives CASSPGRGPAREQFF.